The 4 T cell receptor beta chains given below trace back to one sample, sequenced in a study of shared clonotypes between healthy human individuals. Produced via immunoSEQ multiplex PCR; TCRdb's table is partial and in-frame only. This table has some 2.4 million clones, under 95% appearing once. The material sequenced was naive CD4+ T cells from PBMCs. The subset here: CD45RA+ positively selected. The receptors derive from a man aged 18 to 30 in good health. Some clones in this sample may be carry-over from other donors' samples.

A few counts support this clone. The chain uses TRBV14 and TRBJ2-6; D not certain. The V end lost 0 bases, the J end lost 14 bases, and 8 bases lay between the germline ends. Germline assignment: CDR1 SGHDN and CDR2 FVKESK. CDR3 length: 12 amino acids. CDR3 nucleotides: TGTGCCAGCAGCCAAGATCGGATGATCCTGACTTTC. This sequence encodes CASSQDRMILTF. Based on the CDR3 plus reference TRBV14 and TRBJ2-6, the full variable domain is EAGVTQFPSHSVIEKGQTVTLRCDPISGHDNLYWYRRVMGKEIKFLLHFVKESKQDESGMPNNRFLAERTGGTYSTLKVQPAELEDSGVYFCASSQDRMILTFGAGSRLTVL.

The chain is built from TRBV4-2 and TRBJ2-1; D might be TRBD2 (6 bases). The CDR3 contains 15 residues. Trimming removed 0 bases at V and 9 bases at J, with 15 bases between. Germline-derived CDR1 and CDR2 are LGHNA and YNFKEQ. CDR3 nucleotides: TGTGCCAGCAGCCAAGACCGGGACGGAGGGATTGAGCAGTTCTTC. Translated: CASSQDRDGGIEQFF.

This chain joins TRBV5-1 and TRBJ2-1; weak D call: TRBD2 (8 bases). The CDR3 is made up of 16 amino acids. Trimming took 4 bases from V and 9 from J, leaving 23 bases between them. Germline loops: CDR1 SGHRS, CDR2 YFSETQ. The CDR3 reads CASSRLTGRAGGEQFF. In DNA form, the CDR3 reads TGCGCCAGCAGCAGACTGACCGGGAGGGCAGGGGGTGAGCAGTTCTTC.

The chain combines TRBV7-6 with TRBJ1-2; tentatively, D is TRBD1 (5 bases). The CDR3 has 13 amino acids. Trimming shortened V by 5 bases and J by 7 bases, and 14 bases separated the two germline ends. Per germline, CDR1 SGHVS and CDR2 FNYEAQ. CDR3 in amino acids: CASSPRGSRGYTF. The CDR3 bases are TGTGCCAGCAGCCCACGGGGGAGTCGTGGCTACACCTTC.